The rows below give T cell receptor beta chains drawn from one sample of a study of post-analysis software for immune sequencing data. A single record per CDR3 protein comes from TCRdb applying MiXCR to the PCR reads. The sample lists a few hundred thousand distinct CDR3 sequences, roughly 45% occurring once. The sequenced sample consisted of blood. These receptors came from a girl aged 10-17 years with multiple sclerosis. Each CDR3 is given with its conserved first and last residue. D genes are given only for firm matches. Rows give clone size only sometimes, using once, few, many, or a class for an expanded clone.

TRBJ2-1,-,TRBV28,few,TGTGCCAGCAGTTTGGGCGGGGAATATACAATCGAGCAGTTCTTC,CASSLGGEYTIEQFF
TRBJ2-5,-,TRBV4-2,-,TGTGCCAGCAGCCAAGTTGGACGTAAGCAAGAGACCCAGTACTTC,CASSQVGRKQETQYF
TRBJ2-5,-,TRBV6-5,once,TGTGCCAGCAGCTTGGACATATCCCCGCGGAAAGAGACCCAGTACTTC,CASSLDISPRKETQYF
TRBJ2-7,-,TRBV12-3/TRBV12-4,-,TGTGCCAGCAGTTTAATGGGTCCGGACGAGCAGTACTTC,CASSLMGPDEQYF
TRBJ1-2,-,TRBV4-1,few,TGCGCCAGCAGCCAAGGGTCTGTGACGGTCTATGGCTACACCTTC,CASSQGSVTVYGYTF
TRBJ2-3,TRBD1,TRBV6-5,few,TGTGCCAGCAGTTACGGACAGGGAAGGGCAGATACGCAGTATTTT,CASSYGQGRADTQYF
TRBJ2-7,-,TRBV7-2,-,TGTGCCAGCAGCTCATACAGGGCTACCTACGAGCAGTACTTC,CASSSYRATYEQYF
TRBJ1-5,TRBD1,TRBV7-2,-,TGTGCCAGCAGCCCCTGGGGACAGGGGCGCTATAGCAATCAGCCCCAGCATTTT,CASSPWGQGRYSNQPQHF
TRBJ1-2,-,TRBV29-1,few,TGCAGCGTTGAAGATAGGCCCGAGACACGGGCCCTCTATGGCTACACCTTC,CSVEDRPETRALYGYTF
TRBJ2-1,TRBD2,TRBV9,-,TGTGCCAGCAGCCGGTTGCGGGAGGTCTGGAATGAGCAGTTCTTC,CASSRLREVWNEQFF
TRBJ1-2,-,TRBV4-1,-,TGCGCCAGCAGCCAAGTATCACCTAACTATGGCTACACCTTC,CASSQVSPNYGYTF
TRBJ2-4,TRBD1,TRBV28,few,TGTGCCAGCAGCGACAGGGGCAGCGCCAAAAACATTCAGTACTTC,CASSDRGSAKNIQYF
TRBJ1-1,-,TRBV27,-,-,CASSFLAGLNTEAFF
TRBJ1-6,-,TRBV5-1,-,TGCGCCAGCAGCTTCGAGAATTCACCCCTCCACTTT,CASSFENSPLHF
TRBJ2-3,-,TRBV7-9,-,TGTGCCAGCAGCCGCTCACTAGGGGTCACAGATACGCAGTATTTT,CASSRSLGVTDTQYF
TRBJ2-5,-,TRBV20-1,many,TGCAGGGGGGTCGGGGGCGACCAAGAGACCCAGTACTTC,CRGVGGDQETQYF
TRBJ1-2,-,TRBV2,few,TGTGCCAGCAGTGCGGGGGGTAACTATGGCTACACCTTC,CASSAGGNYGYTF
TRBJ2-1,-,TRBV20-1,-,TGCAGTGCTAGAGGGGGGATGGGGGGACGCAATGAGCAGTTCTTC,CSARGGMGGRNEQFF
TRBJ2-7,-,TRBV29-1,few,TGCAGCGTGATATCGGGCGACTCCTACGAGCAGTACTTC,CSVISGDSYEQYF
TRBJ2-5,-,TRBV7-3,few,TGTGCCAGCAGCTTATATCAGGGCCACCAAGAGACCCAGTACTTC,CASSLYQGHQETQYF
TRBJ2-3,-,TRBV10-3,-,TGTGCCATCAGTGAGTCGTTTCCGGGGGCCAGCACAGATACGCAGTATTTT,CAISESFPGASTDTQYF
TRBJ2-7,-,TRBV29-1,-,TGCAGCATTGGCTACGCCAGGGGATACGAGCAGTACTTC,CSIGYARGYEQYF
TRBJ2-1,-,TRBV5-1,-,TGCGCCAGCGTGCGGGACGAAAAGCGCAATGAGCAGTTCTTC,CASVRDEKRNEQFF
TRBJ2-5,-,TRBV7-2,-,TGTGCCAGCAGCCTAGGACTAACGGGAGAAGAGACCCAGTACTTC,CASSLGLTGEETQYF
TRBJ1-4,-,TRBV12-3/TRBV12-4,-,TGTGCCAGCACCTCCTACACAACTAATGAAAAACTGTTTTTT,CASTSYTTNEKLFF
TRBJ2-7,-,TRBV4-2,few,TGTGCCAGCAGCCAAGGGTTAGCTCGGACCTACGAGCAGTACTTC,CASSQGLARTYEQYF
TRBJ1-6,TRBD1,TRBV7-6,-,TGTGCCAGCAGCCGGGGGACAGAAGGTTCACCCCTCCACTTT,CASSRGTEGSPLHF
TRBJ2-3,-,TRBV5-1,-,TGCGCCAGCAGCTTTGGGACAACGGGCCCAGATACGCAGTATTTT,CASSFGTTGPDTQYF
TRBJ2-7,TRBD1,TRBV20-1,-,TGCAGTGCTAGAGAGCCTCCGGGACAGGGAGATTACGAGCAGTACTTC,CSAREPPGQGDYEQYF
TRBJ2-7,TRBD2,TRBV9,-,TGTGCCAGCAGCGTCGGGACTAGCGGGGCCTACGAGCAGTACTTC,CASSVGTSGAYEQYF
TRBJ2-7,TRBD2,TRBV27,-,TGTGCCAGCAGTTTACCAGGACTAGCCTCCTACGAGCAGTACTTC,CASSLPGLASYEQYF
TRBJ2-3,-,TRBV6-5,few,TGTGCCAGCAGTTTCGGGTCGCGGGCAGATACGCAGTATTTT,CASSFGSRADTQYF
TRBJ2-5,-,TRBV7-9,-,TGTGCCAGCAGCTTAATAGCGGCCCAAGAGACCCAGTACTTC,CASSLIAAQETQYF
TRBJ2-1,TRBD2,TRBV28,few,TGTGCCATAACCGGGGGGAGAAATGAGCAGTTCTTC,CAITGGRNEQFF
TRBJ2-3,TRBD2,TRBV5-1,-,TGCGCCAGCAGCGGACCGAATCTAGCGGACTACACAGATACGCAGTATTTT,CASSGPNLADYTDTQYF
TRBJ1-4,-,TRBV29-1,-,TGCAGCGTTAATACAGGGAGGCGTGAAAAACTGTTTTTT,CSVNTGRREKLFF
TRBJ1-1,TRBD1,TRBV28,-,TGTGCCAGCAGTTCCTCTCGACAGGGACTGCGGCAAGCTTTCTTT,CASSSSRQGLRQAFF
TRBJ1-2,-,TRBV29-1,-,TGCAGCGTTGGGGGGGATTACTATGGCTACACCTTC,CSVGGDYYGYTF
TRBJ2-3,-,TRBV7-9,-,TGTGCCAGCAGCCCCCAGACAGGTTATACCTACGGGCAGTACTTT,CASSPQTGYTYGQYF